This T cell receptor (beta chain) derives from a study of T-cell memory formation after mild COVID-19. TCRdb itself ran the 5' RACE reads through MiXCR, one entry per CDR3 protein. Altogether some 290,000 distinct CDR3 sequences are present, around 15% being singletons, with the ten largest covering less than 30%. Only a few counts were recorded for this clonotype. From germline, CDR1 is ENHRY and CDR2 SYGVKD. The CDR3 totals 12 residues. The ends were cut back, 10 bases at V and 3 bases at J, with 12 bases in the middle. The sequence was collected from a young man who had mild COVID-19 (a few samples of this study predate the infection). Cell type and time point are not known. This chain connects TRBV10-3 to TRBJ2-5; D may be TRBD1 (6 bases). The sequencing sample was made of PBMCs or a T cell subset sorted from them (not recorded which). The CDR3 nucleotides are TGTGCCACCCAGGGGTCGGAAGAGACCCAGTACTTC. It codes for CATQGSEETQYF.